Listed below are T cell receptor beta chains from one sample, sequenced in a study of shared clonotypes between healthy human individuals. Clones were read by immunoSEQ multiplex PCR, and TCRdb kept only the in-frame ones, dropping some. The profile shows hundreds of thousands of clones, 73% of them singletons. The sample taken for sequencing was memory CD4+ T cells sorted from blood. These receptors came from a woman in her 30s in good health. The CDR3 runs from the conserved cysteine through the conserved F or W. The D gene is left open where the match is weak. Clone size is shown for a subset of rows, as once, few, many or a class of expanded clone.

V gene	D gene	clone size	J gene	CDR3 DNA	CDR3 protein
TRBV5-1	-	-	TRBJ2-1	TGCGCCAGCAGCTTGGCCTCAGCGGCGTACAATGAGCAGTTCTTC	CASSLASAAYNEQFF
TRBV7-9	-	few	TRBJ1-1	TGTGCCAGCAGCTTAGAGGGGCTCCAAAACACTGAAGCTTTCTTT	CASSLEGLQNTEAFF
TRBV27	-	-	TRBJ1-1	TGTGCCAGCTCGAACGGGGTGAGCACTGAAGCTTTCTTT	CASSNGVSTEAFF
TRBV6-6	TRBD1	-	TRBJ1-4	TGTGCCAGCAGCACGACAGGGGGGAATGAAAAACTGTTTTTT	CASSTTGGNEKLFF
TRBV19	-	-	TRBJ2-6	TGTGCCAGTACTGACGGAGCCAAATCTGGGGCCAACGTCCTGACTTTC	CASTDGAKSGANVLTF
TRBV11-2	-	-	TRBJ2-1	TGTGCCAGCAGCCCCCAGTTTGGGGGAGGATTGGTCAATGAGCAGTTCTTC	CASSPQFGGGLVNEQFF
TRBV19	-	once	TRBJ2-5	TGTGCCAGTAGTATTCAGGGTCAAGAGACCCAGTACTTC	CASSIQGQETQYF
TRBV7-9	TRBD1	few	TRBJ2-2	TGTGCCAGCAGCTACCGGACAGGGACTACCGGGGAGCTGTTTTTT	CASSYRTGTTGELFF
TRBV7-9	-	many	TRBJ2-1	TGTGCCAGCAGCCCGGACGGAACCTACAATGAGCAGTTCTTC	CASSPDGTYNEQFF
TRBV6-6	-	-	TRBJ1-1	TGTGCCAGCAGTTACAGGACACCGAACACTGAAGCTTTCTTT	CASSYRTPNTEAFF
TRBV5-4	-	-	TRBJ2-5	TGTGCCAGCAGCCAAGGGGTTCCGACCCAGTACTTC	CASSQGVPTQYF
TRBV7-2	-	few	TRBJ1-1	TGTGCCAGCAGCTTACAGAGAGACACTGAAGCTTTCTTT	CASSLQRDTEAFF
TRBV10-3	-	few	TRBJ1-2	TGTGCCATCAGTGAGTCGAATTCCGGGAGTGCGGGCTACACCTTC	CAISESNSGSAGYTF
TRBV25-1	TRBD2	-	TRBJ2-3	TGTGCCAGCAGTGGACTAGCGGGAGGAGATACGCAGTATTTT	CASSGLAGGDTQYF
TRBV4-1	TRBD1	-	TRBJ2-1	TGCGCCAGCAGCCAACCCACAGGGGACAATGAGCAGTTCTTC	CASSQPTGDNEQFF
TRBV27	TRBD1	-	TRBJ2-7	TGTGCCAGCAGTTTGGGCAGGGGGTTCTACGAGCAGTACTTC	CASSLGRGFYEQYF
TRBV11-3	-	once	TRBJ1-1	TGTGCCAGCAGCTTTATGGGCTCCACTGAAGCTTTCTTT	CASSFMGSTEAFF
TRBV28	-	few	TRBJ2-1	TGTGCCAGCAGTTTAAGCACTGGATTCAATGAGCAGTTCTTC	CASSLSTGFNEQFF
TRBV11-2	-	-	TRBJ2-5	TGTGCCAGCAGCTTAGTGGGACGGCAAGAGACCCAGTACTTC	CASSLVGRQETQYF
TRBV7-9	-	few	TRBJ2-1	TGTGCCAGCAGCTCAACCCGGAGGGGGGATGAGCAGTTCTTC	CASSSTRRGDEQFF
TRBV27	-	-	TRBJ2-1	TGTGCCAGCAGCTCGTGGGCTGGCGGATACAATGAGCAGTTCTTC	CASSSWAGGYNEQFF
TRBV18	-	-	TRBJ2-5	TGTGCCAGCTCATTCGGGGAAGAAGAGACCCAGTACTTC	CASSFGEEETQYF
TRBV7-3	-	-	TRBJ2-2	TGTGCCAGCAGCTTAGAGGGCCCCGTGAACACCGGGGAGCTGTTTTTT	CASSLEGPVNTGELFF
TRBV7-2	TRBD2	-	TRBJ2-3	TGTGCCAGCAGCCGAACGGGACTAGCGGGTCAAGATACGCAGTATTTT	CASSRTGLAGQDTQYF
TRBV28	TRBD2	-	TRBJ2-2	TGTGCCAGCAGGGCTAGCGGGAATCCCGGGGAGCTGTTTTTT	CASRASGNPGELFF
TRBV5-1	TRBD2	-	TRBJ2-7	TGCGCCAGCAGCTTGAAGCGGGAGGCCGAGCAGTACTTC	CASSLKREAEQYF
TRBV11-1	TRBD2	few	TRBJ2-7	TGTGCCAGCAGCCCCGGGTACGCGGGAGAGCACGAGCAGTACTTC	CASSPGYAGEHEQYF
TRBV6-1	-	-	TRBJ2-7	TGTGCCAGCAGTGAATTCTTACTCGATCGGAGGTACTTC	CASSEFLLDRRYF
TRBV7-2	TRBD1	-	TRBJ2-3	TGTGCCAGCAGCTTGGACAGGGAGAGCACAGATACGCAGTATTTT	CASSLDRESTDTQYF
TRBV19	-	few	TRBJ2-7	TGTGCCAGTAGCACCACAGGAGACTCCTACGAGCAGTACTTC	CASSTTGDSYEQYF
TRBV5-1	TRBD2	-	TRBJ2-3	TGCGCCAGCAGCGGGGGGGTCAGGGCCATCACAGATACGCAGTATTTT	CASSGGVRAITDTQYF
TRBV11-1	-	-	TRBJ2-7	TGTGCCAGCAGCTTGGGCAGAACCTACGAGCAGTACTTC	CASSLGRTYEQYF
TRBV28	-	-	TRBJ1-6	TGTGCCAGCAGCGGTCTGCGGTCACCCCTCCACTTT	CASSGLRSPLHF
TRBV28	-	few	TRBJ2-1	TGTGCCAGCAGCTCCATGGGGGTAGAGGCTCGGTTCTTC	CASSSMGVEARFF
TRBV7-9	-	few	TRBJ2-7	TGTGCCAGCACCAAGGGGGGAGTGGCCTACGAGCAGTACTTC	CASTKGGVAYEQYF
TRBV5-1	-	few	TRBJ2-5	TGCGCCAGCAGCTTGGAGGCAGGTCAAGAGACCCAGTACTTC	CASSLEAGQETQYF
TRBV28	TRBD1	-	TRBJ1-5	TGTGCCAGCCAAACGGGACAGGGCAATCAGCCCCAGCATTTT	CASQTGQGNQPQHF
TRBV28	TRBD2	-	TRBJ2-7	TGTGCCAGCAGTTTAAGCAGCGGGAGTGTGGTCGAGCAGTACTTC	CASSLSSGSVVEQYF
TRBV29-1	-	-	TRBJ1-5	TGCAGCGTAGGGGATTCAAATCAGCCCCAGCATTTT	CSVGDSNQPQHF
TRBV30	-	-	TRBJ1-3	-	CACTSSLGTSGNTIYF
TRBV10-3	-	-	TRBJ1-1	TGTGCCATCAGTGACTTGGGAGGGAACACTGAAGCTTTCTTT	CAISDLGGNTEAFF
TRBV9	-	-	TRBJ2-3	TGTGCCAGCAGCGTAGTGGACACGCAAGATACGCAGTATTTT	CASSVVDTQDTQYF
TRBV7-2	-	-	TRBJ2-3	TGTGCCAGCACCCCCACGGCACTAGTTTTAACAGATACGCAGTATTTT	CASTPTALVLTDTQYF
TRBV27	TRBD2	few	TRBJ2-1	TGTGCCAGCAGTTTATCAGGGACTAGCGGCTACAATGAGCAGTTCTTC	CASSLSGTSGYNEQFF
TRBV5-1	-	-	TRBJ1-1	TGCGCCAGCAGCTTAACCCCCGGGACCCTCAAGAACACTGAAGCTTTCTTT	CASSLTPGTLKNTEAFF
TRBV28	TRBD2	-	TRBJ2-2	TGTGCCAATAGCGGGAGCTTTGGCGGGGAGCTGTTTTTT	CANSGSFGGELFF
TRBV21-1	-	many	TRBJ1-2	TGTGCCAGCAGCAAAGCGCCGCGGCAGCTTTATGGCTACACCTTC	CASSKAPRQLYGYTF
TRBV4-1	TRBD1	-	TRBJ1-5	TGCGCCAGCAGCCGAATCGGACAGGGGGAAGAACAGCCCCAGCATTTT	CASSRIGQGEEQPQHF
TRBV6-5	-	-	TRBJ1-1	TGTGCCAGCAGTTACGATGGGGAGAGGACTGAAGCTTTCTTT	CASSYDGERTEAFF
TRBV10-3	-	-	TRBJ1-5	TGTGCCATCAGTGACAAGGGGCATGGTCAGCCCCAGCATTTT	CAISDKGHGQPQHF
TRBV7-2	-	-	TRBJ1-2	TGTGCCAGCAGCTCGACCCTAAACTATGGCTACACCTTC	CASSSTLNYGYTF
TRBV6-1	-	many	TRBJ1-5	TGTGCCAGCAGTGAACAAGGTTACAATCAGCCCCAGCATTTT	CASSEQGYNQPQHF
TRBV4-1	TRBD2	-	TRBJ2-2	TGCGCCAGCAGCCAAGTGGCTGGCGGGAGATCTTTAGGGGAGCTGTTTTTT	CASSQVAGGRSLGELFF
TRBV4-1	TRBD2	-	TRBJ2-7	TGCGCCAGCAGACGGGAGGGCCCTACTTCCGAGCAGTACTTC	CASRREGPTSEQYF
TRBV28	-	-	TRBJ2-2	TGTGCCACTAGGATGGGCCTAAAGGAGCTGTTTTTT	CATRMGLKELFF
TRBV5-3	TRBD1	-	TRBJ2-2	TGTGCCAGAAGCCCCACCGCGGACAGGGGGTGGACCGGGGAGCTGTTTTTT	CARSPTADRGWTGELFF
TRBV28	-	once	TRBJ1-2	TGTGCCAGCGGTATCCGGGCTAACTATGGCTACACCTTC	CASGIRANYGYTF
TRBV5-1	-	-	TRBJ2-7	TGCGCCAGCAGCGCCTTACAGGGACCCTACGAGCAGTACTTC	CASSALQGPYEQYF